This T cell receptor beta chain comes out of a study of identical twins. The germline V gene encodes CDR1 SGHKS and CDR2 YYEKEE (reference sequence). Trimming left V 0 bases short and J 1 base short, with 7 bases between. CDR3 length: 14 residues. General study results and limits: The abundant beta clonotypes from cord blood had fewer insertions, and memory repertoires had none of this.

Regarding this clonotype: Its antigen is as yet unknown.

TCRdb re-analysed the 5' RACE reads in MiXCR, keeping a single row per CDR3 protein. This table holds approximately 220,000 distinct CDR3 sequences, around 10% found once. The V call is TRBV5-5, the J call TRBJ1-1; D remains unclear. This TCR derives from a woman aged 18-29 years in good health. The sample taken for sequencing was memory (CD45RO+) T cells sorted from blood. The CDR3 nucleotides read TGTGCCAGCAGCTTGGACAGTCAGAACACTGAAGCTTTCTTT. This gives the protein CASSLDSQNTEAFF.